One sample yielded the 12 T cell receptor beta chains listed below, sequenced in a study of cytomegalovirus exposure and HLA in healthy donors. The PCR employed 60 Vbeta primers together with 13 Jbeta primers. Generated by immunoSEQ multiplex PCR, the TCRdb table keeps only in-frame clones and is missing some. The sample includes 120,000 or so clones, 70% to 80% of them seen just once. Sequencing was performed on PBMCs. The receptors were gathered from a man younger than 40 in good health and CMV-seronegative.

The J gene is TRBJ2-3, the V gene TRBV7-2; D is possibly TRBD2 (5 bases). This CDR3 spans 15 amino acids. Trimming removed 2 bases at V and 0 bases at J, with 9 bases between. The V gene's germline CDR1 is SGHTA and CDR2 FQGNSA. The CDR3 protein is CASSLSGPSTDTQYF. The CDR3, as DNA: TGTGCCAGCAGCTTAAGCGGCCCTAGCACAGATACGCAGTATTTT.

The chain couples TRBV4-1 to TRBJ1-4; 10 bases match TRBD1. Trimming took 5 bases from V and 8 from J; bases not matched to a gene: 11. The CDR3 spans 16 residues. Germline CDR1 reads MGHRA; CDR2 reads YSYEKL. The CDR3, as DNA: TGCGCCAGCAGCGCCCCCGGGACAGGGGATAAAGAAAAACTGTTTTTT. Amino acid sequence: CASSAPGTGDKEKLFF.

The chain employs TRBV5-1 and TRBJ1-5, with D tentatively TRBD1 (6 bases). CDR1 is SGHRS, CDR2 YFSETQ, per germline. CDR3 length: 16 residues. Trimming removed 4 bases at V and 0 bases at J, with 14 bases between. The CDR3 protein is CASSPVGGDSNQPQHF. CDR3 nucleotide sequence: TGCGCCAGCAGCCCGGTAGGGGGGGATAGCAATCAGCCCCAGCATTTT.

The chain combines TRBV15 with TRBJ2-6; the match to TRBD1 covers 12 bases. Trimming cost V 5 bases and J 2 bases; bases outside gene matches: 7. This CDR3 region has 18 residues. Germline CDR1 LNHNV, CDR2 YYDKDF (reference sequence). The CDR3 reads CATSGRGQGAPGANVLTF. The CDR3, as DNA: TGTGCCACCAGCGGGCGGGGACAGGGGGCCCCTGGGGCCAACGTCCTGACTTTC.

The chain combines TRBV28 with TRBJ1-5, with 10 bases identical to TRBD1. The CDR3 has 15 residues. With 6 bases clipped from V and 7 bases from J, the junction kept 9 bases outside the gene matches. Germline lookup yields CDR1 MDHEN and CDR2 SYDVKM. CDR3 region: CASSTKWDRGQPQHF. The DNA for the CDR3 is TGTGCCAGCAGCACGAAGTGGGACAGGGGACAGCCCCAGCATTTT. Filled out from reference TRBV28 and TRBJ1-5, the complete variable domain reads DVKVTQSSRYLVKRTGEKVFLECVQDMDHENMFWYRQDPGLGLRLIYFSYDVKMKEKGDIPEGYSVSREKKERFSLILESASTNQTSMYLCASSTKWDRGQPQHFGDGTRLSIL.

This rearrangement joins TRBV4-3 to TRBJ1-5; D is uncertain. Germline V gene data show CDR1 as LGHNA and CDR2 as YSLEER. CDR3 length equals 15 residues. The V end was cut by 0 bases, the J end by 2 bases, with 8 bases between. The CDR3 sequence: CASSQDPEGNQPQHF. The CDR3 DNA sequence: TGCGCCAGCAGCCAAGACCCCGAGGGCAATCAGCCCCAGCATTTT.

To note about this clone: Compared with germline, one end of the junction differs, possibly owing to a read error. J is TRBJ1-2 and V is TRBV6-1; D not certain. The germline V gene has CDR1 MNHNS and CDR2 SASEGT. CDR3 length: 13 residues. For the CDR3, the DNA is TGTGCCAGTAGTGAAAGGGAGCCATATGGCTACACCTTC. This sequence encodes CASSEREPYGYTF.

This clone was seen more than once but under ten times. The rearrangement uses TRBV7-7 and TRBJ2-7, with a tentative D call TRBD1 (6 bases). CDR3 length: 13 amino acids. Trimming left V 2 bases short and J 5 bases short, with 10 bases between. Germline V lookup: CDR1 SSHAT, CDR2 FNYEAQ (reference sequence). DNA of the CDR3: TGTGCCAGCAGCTTACCAGGGGAGAACGAGCAGTACTTC. Encoded protein: CASSLPGENEQYF.

The chain is built from TRBV28 and TRBJ2-7; the match to TRBD2 covers 9 bases. Germline CDR1 is MDHEN and CDR2 is SYDVKM. The CDR3 spans 15 residues. The V segment lost 3 bases and the J segment 3 bases; nucleotides outside the gene matches: 6. CDR3 amino acids: CASSLSASGNYEQYF. CDR3 DNA sequence: TGTGCCAGCAGTTTGTCGGCTAGCGGGAACTACGAGCAGTACTTC.

The J gene is TRBJ2-7, the V gene TRBV28; 7 bases match TRBD1. Germline values: CDR1 MDHEN, CDR2 SYDVKM. The CDR3 has 14 amino acids. Trimming cost V 3 bases and J 7 bases; bases outside gene matches: 9. The CDR3 protein is CASSLPDRAREQYF. CDR3 in DNA: TGTGCCAGCAGTTTGCCCGACAGGGCAAGGGAGCAGTACTTC.

This clone has more than one count but fewer than ten. This sequence joins TRBV28 and TRBJ1-5; D possibly corresponds to TRBD1 (6 bases). This CDR3 is 14 amino acids long. The germline V and J ends were trimmed by 5 bases and 4 bases, with 12 bases remaining between them. CDR1 and CDR2 (germline): MDHEN, SYDVKM. CDR3 coding DNA: TGTGCCAGCAGTCTAGGGACACTGAATCAGCCCCAGCATTTT. Its protein product is CASSLGTLNQPQHF.

The V and J genes are TRBV6-6 and TRBJ1-2, with 7 bases aligning to TRBD1. This CDR3 contains 13 residues. The junction had 6 bases not matched to a gene; V was cut back by 2 bases and J by 9 bases. Germline V gives CDR1 MNHNY, CDR2 SVGAGI (reference sequence). The CDR3 sequence is CASSYGTERSYTF. CDR3 DNA sequence: TGTGCCAGCAGTTACGGGACAGAGCGAAGCTACACCTTC.